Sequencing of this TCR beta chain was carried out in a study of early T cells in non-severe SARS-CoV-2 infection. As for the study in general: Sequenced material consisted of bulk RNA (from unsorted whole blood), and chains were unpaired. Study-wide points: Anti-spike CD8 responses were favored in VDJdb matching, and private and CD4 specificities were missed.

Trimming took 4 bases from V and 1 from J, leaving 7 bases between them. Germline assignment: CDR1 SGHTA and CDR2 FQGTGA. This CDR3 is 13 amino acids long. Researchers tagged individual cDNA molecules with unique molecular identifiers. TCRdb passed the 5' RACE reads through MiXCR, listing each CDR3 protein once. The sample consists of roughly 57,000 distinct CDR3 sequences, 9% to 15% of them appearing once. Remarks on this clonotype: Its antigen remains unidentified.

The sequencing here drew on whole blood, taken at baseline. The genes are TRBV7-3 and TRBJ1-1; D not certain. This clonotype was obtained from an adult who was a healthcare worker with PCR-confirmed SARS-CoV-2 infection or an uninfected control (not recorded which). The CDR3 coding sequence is TGTGCCAGCAGCTCCAATTCGAACACTGAAGCTTTCTTT. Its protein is CASSSNSNTEAFF.